The 11 T cell receptor beta chains presented below share a single source sample, sequenced in a study of CD4 T cell repertoires in COVID-19. Repertoires were generated with immunoSEQ multiplex PCR, while TCRdb's copy carries only in-frame clones and drops some. The table shows about 1,400 clones, with 15% to 20% occurring only once. What these receptors recognize is not known. Recombinant SARS-CoV-2 spike or nucleoprotein, presented by autologous monocytes, stimulated the CFSE-labeled cells. Sequencing used central memory CD4+ T cells, cultured in vitro, obtained after recovery from COVID-19. These receptors all stem from a human donor who had COVID-19.

This clone was found once. V usage is TRBV6-5 and J usage is TRBJ1-1; D unclear. The germline CDR1 and CDR2 sequences are MNHEY and SVGAGI. V dropped 2 bases and J dropped 4 bases, with 11 bases sitting between them. There are 14 residues in the CDR3. The CDR3 region is CASSYQELRTEAFF. The CDR3 nucleotides are TGTGCCAGCAGTTACCAAGAGCTTCGCACTGAAGCTTTCTTT.

With regard to this clone: The sample contains more than one DNA sequence encoding this CDR3. The chain employs TRBV9 and TRBJ1-3; D is ambiguous. This CDR3 has 11 residues. Trimming removed 5 bases from V and 8 bases from J, with 8 bases in between. Germline loops: CDR1 SGDLS, CDR2 YYNGEE. The CDR3 is CASSPGDTIYF. CDR3 nucleotide sequence: TGTGCCAGCAGTCCCGGGGACACCATATATTTT.

This clone is classed as large. The chain joins TRBV28 to TRBJ2-1, with a possible D match to TRBD1 (6 bases). The V gene lost 4 bases and the J gene lost 3 bases, with 10 bases spanning the gap. CDR3 size: 14 residues. Per the germline V gene, CDR1 is MDHEN and CDR2 is SYDVKM. CDR3 nucleotide sequence: TGTGCCAGCAGTTCCTCAGGGGTCTACAATGAGCAGTTCTTC. Its protein product is CASSSSGVYNEQFF.

This clone was recorded a few times. The chain is built from TRBV6-6 and TRBJ1-1; D call uncertain. The germline V gene has CDR1 MNHNY and CDR2 SVGAGI (reference sequence). CDR3 size: 14 residues. Deletions cut 2 bases from V and 2 bases from J, with 9 bases between. CDR3 protein: CASSYAEPNTEAFF. CDR3 nucleotides: TGTGCCAGCAGTTACGCAGAGCCTAACACTGAAGCTTTCTTT.

This clone was detected only a few times. The chain has TRBV18 and TRBJ2-3; TRBD2 agrees at 13 bases. Germline V gives CDR1 KGHSH, CDR2 LQKENI. V trimming: 2 bases; J trimming: 1 base; junction bases outside the gene matches: 9. This CDR3 has 19 residues. The CDR3 DNA follows: TGTGCCAGCTCACCAAGGACTAGCGGGAGTGGTCGTGGCACAGATACGCAGTATTTT. Translating it yields CASSPRTSGSGRGTDTQYF.

This clone is categorized as large. J is TRBJ2-2 and V is TRBV7-2, with D perhaps matching TRBD1 (6 bases). Between the trimmed V and J ends, which lost 3 bases and 0 bases, there was a span of 8 bases. Germline CDR1 is SGHTA and CDR2 is FQGNSA. The CDR3 contains 15 residues. CDR3 protein: CASSLRTANTGELFF. CDR3 in DNA: TGTGCCAGCAGCTTGCGGACAGCGAACACCGGGGAGCTGTTTTTT. Filled out from reference TRBV7-2 and TRBJ2-2, the complete variable domain reads GAGVSQSPSNKVTEKGKDVELRCDPISGHTALYWYRQSLGQGLEFLIYFQGNSAPDKSGLPSDRFSAERTGGSVSTLTIQRTQQEDSAVYLCASSLRTANTGELFFGEGSRLTVL.

The rearrangement links TRBV6-5 to TRBJ1-1; D is uncertain. The CDR3 has 14 residues. CDR1 is MNHEY and CDR2 is SVGAGI in the germline V gene. Between the trimmed V and J ends, which lost 7 bases and 1 base, there was a span of 13 bases. The CDR3 protein is CASTVGGANTEAFF. For the CDR3, the DNA is TGTGCCAGCACCGTGGGAGGAGCGAACACTGAAGCTTTCTTT.

This clone is labeled medium-sized. This is likely a read error, given that the CDR3 carries no conserved phenylalanine or tryptophan at its end. The limits of the CDR3 on the DNA are not certain, so only TCRdb's listed CDR3 is given. The V gene is TRBV20-1, the J gene TRBJ1-1; the D call of TRBD1 is as the table states it, not checked on the DNA. The CDR3 has 11 residues if both end residues are counted. Germline V gene lookup returns CDR1 DFQATT and CDR2 SNEGSKA (reference sequence). This CDR3 is CSARVGQGIAY.

This clone is judged large. This chain joins TRBV20-1 and TRBJ1-5; the D gene is possibly TRBD1 (6 bases). CDR3 length equals 15 residues. CDR1 is DFQATT and CDR2 is SNEGSKA in the germline V gene (reference sequence). Between the trimmed V and J ends, which lost 3 bases and 2 bases, there was a span of 14 bases. Written as DNA, the CDR3 is TGCAGTGCTAGTCATACACAGGGCGGCAATCAGCCCCAGCATTTT. Protein: CSASHTQGGNQPQHF.

This chain joins TRBV4-3 and TRBJ1-4, with D possibly matching TRBD1 (5 bases). V was shortened by 3 bases and J by 13 bases, with 24 bases between the two germline ends. Germline V gives CDR1 LGHNA, CDR2 YSLEER. The CDR3 is 16 amino acids. CDR3 DNA: TGCGCCAGCAGCCATGAAGCCGGGACCGCCTTGAAAGGACTGTTTTTT. Translated, it gives CASSHEAGTALKGLFF.

This clone has only a few counts. The chain employs TRBV5-6 and TRBJ1-1; D unresolved. Trimming pared 2 bases from V and 3 bases from J, leaving 11 bases between. This CDR3 spans 14 amino acids. CDR1 is SGHDT and CDR2 is YYEEEE in the germline V gene. The CDR3 coding sequence is TGTGCCAGCAGCTTCGTTTACGTAGACACTGAAGCTTTCTTT. Encoded protein: CASSFVYVDTEAFF.